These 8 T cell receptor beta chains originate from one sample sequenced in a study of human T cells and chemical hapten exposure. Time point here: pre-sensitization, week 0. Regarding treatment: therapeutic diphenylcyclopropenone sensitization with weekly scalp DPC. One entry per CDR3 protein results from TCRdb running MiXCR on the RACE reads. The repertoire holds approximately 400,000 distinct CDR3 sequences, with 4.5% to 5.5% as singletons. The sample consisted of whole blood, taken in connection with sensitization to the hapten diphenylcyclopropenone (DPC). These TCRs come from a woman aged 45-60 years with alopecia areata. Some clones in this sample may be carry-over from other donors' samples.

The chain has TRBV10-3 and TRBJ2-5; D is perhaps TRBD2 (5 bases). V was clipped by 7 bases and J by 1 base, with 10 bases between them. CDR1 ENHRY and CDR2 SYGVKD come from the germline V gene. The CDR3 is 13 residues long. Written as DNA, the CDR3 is TGTGCCATCACTGGCGGGCCCCAAGAGACCCAGTACTTC. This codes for CAITGGPQETQYF.

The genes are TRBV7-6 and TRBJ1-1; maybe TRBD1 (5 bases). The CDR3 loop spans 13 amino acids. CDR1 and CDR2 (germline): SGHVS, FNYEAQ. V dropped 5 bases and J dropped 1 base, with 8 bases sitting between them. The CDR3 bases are TGTGCCAGCAGCGTACAGGAGAACACTGAAGCTTTCTTT. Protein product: CASSVQENTEAFF.

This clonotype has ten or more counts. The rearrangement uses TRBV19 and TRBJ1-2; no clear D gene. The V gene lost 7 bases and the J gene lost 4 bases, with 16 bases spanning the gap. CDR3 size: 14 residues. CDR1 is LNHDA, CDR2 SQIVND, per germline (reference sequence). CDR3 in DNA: TGTGCCAGTACCCTGGACGGCTGGGGCTATGGCTACACCTTC. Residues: CASTLDGWGYGYTF.

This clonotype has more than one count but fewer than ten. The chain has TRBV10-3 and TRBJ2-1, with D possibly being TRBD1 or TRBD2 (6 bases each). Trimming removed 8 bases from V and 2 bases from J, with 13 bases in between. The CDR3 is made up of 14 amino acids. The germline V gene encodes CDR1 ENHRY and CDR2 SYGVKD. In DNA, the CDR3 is TGTGCCATCGCCCCGGGGGCGGCCTACAATGAGCAGTTCTTC. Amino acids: CAIAPGAAYNEQFF.

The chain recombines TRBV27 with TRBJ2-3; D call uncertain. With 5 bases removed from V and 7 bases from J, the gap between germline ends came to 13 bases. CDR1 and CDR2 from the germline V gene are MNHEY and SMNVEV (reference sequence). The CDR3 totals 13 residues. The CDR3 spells CASSHLTDNTQYF. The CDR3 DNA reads TGTGCCAGCAGTCACCTGACCGATAATACGCAGTATTTT.

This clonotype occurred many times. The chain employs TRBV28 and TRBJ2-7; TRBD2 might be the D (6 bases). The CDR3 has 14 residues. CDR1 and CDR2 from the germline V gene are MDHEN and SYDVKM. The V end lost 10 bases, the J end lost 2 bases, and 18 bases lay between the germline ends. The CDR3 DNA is TGTGCCACCGGATCCCGGGAGACGGCCTACGAGCAGTACTTC. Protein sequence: CATGSRETAYEQYF.

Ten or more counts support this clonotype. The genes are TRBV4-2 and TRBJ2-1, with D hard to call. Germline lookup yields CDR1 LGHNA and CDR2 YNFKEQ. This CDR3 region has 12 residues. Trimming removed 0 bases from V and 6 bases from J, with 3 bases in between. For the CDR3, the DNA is TGTGCCAGCAGCCAAGATACCAATGAGCAGTTCTTC. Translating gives CASSQDTNEQFF.

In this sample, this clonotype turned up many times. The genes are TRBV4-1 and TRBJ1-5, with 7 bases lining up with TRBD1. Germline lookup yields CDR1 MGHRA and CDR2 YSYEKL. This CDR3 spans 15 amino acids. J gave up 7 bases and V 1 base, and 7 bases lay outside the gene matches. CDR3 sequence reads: CASSQVDRVGQPQHF. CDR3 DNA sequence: TGCGCCAGCAGCCAAGTCGACAGGGTCGGGCAGCCCCAGCATTTT.